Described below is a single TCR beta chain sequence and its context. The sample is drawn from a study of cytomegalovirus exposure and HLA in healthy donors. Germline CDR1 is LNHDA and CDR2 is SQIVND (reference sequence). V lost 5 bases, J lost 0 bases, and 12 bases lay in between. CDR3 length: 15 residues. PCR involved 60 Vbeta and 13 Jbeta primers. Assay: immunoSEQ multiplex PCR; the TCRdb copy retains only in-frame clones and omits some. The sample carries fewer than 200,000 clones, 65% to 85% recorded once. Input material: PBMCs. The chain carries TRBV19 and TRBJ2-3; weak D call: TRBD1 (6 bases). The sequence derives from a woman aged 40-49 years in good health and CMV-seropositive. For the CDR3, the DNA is TGTGCCAGTAGTGTGACGGACAGTAGCACAGATACGCAGTATTTT. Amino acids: CASSVTDSSTDTQYF.